This TCR beta chain was documented in a study of cytomegalovirus exposure and HLA in healthy donors. The table came from immunoSEQ multiplex PCR; TCRdb's copy has only in-frame clones and leaves some out. The sample lists hundreds of thousands of clones; 88% were seen once. The CDR3 totals 14 residues. Germline CDR1 reads MDHEN; CDR2 reads SYDVKM. The V and J ends lost 9 bases and 5 bases, in that order; junction bases with no gene match: 11. Sequenced sample: PBMCs. The sequence derives from a woman under 30 in good health and CMV-seronegative. The chain has TRBV28 and TRBJ2-7; 9 bases line up with TRBD1. The CDR3 nucleotides read TGTGCCAGTAGGACCAGGGACAGGGTACACGAGCAGTACTTC. Translating it yields CASRTRDRVHEQYF. The variable domain in full, with the rest retrieved from reference TRBV28 and TRBJ2-7, is DVKVTQSSRYLVKRTGEKVFLECVQDMDHENMFWYRQDPGLGLRLIYFSYDVKMKEKGDIPEGYSVSREKKERFSLILESASTNQTSMYLCASRTRDRVHEQYFGPGTRLTVT.